This T cell receptor (beta chain) came from a study of T cell responses to AZD1222 COVID-19 vaccine (dated by TCRdb to the early 2020s). For the study in its entirety: A total of 233 trial participants underwent TCR sequencing, of whom some 210 received two doses of AZD1222 and around 25 received two doses of the MenACWY control vaccine. Trial participants were enrolled by age into subgroups of 18-55, 56-69 and 70-plus years, and 148, 28 and 57 TCR-sequenced participants, respectively, were included in these subgroups. The full study reports these points: Participants were mostly white British, with more females than males. The authors suggested clonal diversity may have been underestimated. Conclusions about previously exposed vaccinees are limited because only six or seven AZD1222 recipients were SARS-CoV-2 seropositive at baseline. The whole spike protein was spanned by vaccine-associated CD4 TCRs, and dominant responses were seen in regions 160-218 and 743-854. In the small 56-69-year group, the increase in depth fell short of significance, most likely because of low power. Because no day 14 peak-response samples were available, repertoires were characterized only after the peak T cell response. Nearly half of unique spike-specific TCRs reportedly recognized epitopes outside regions mutated in the B.1.351 and B.1.1.7 variants. Spike-specific TCR breadth and depth rose significantly after two AZD1222 doses compared with day 0 and with MenACWY recipients.

Inclusive of the bounding cysteine and phenylalanine, the CDR3 is 17 residues long. The read is trimmed to its CDR3 DNA, 51 bases read in frame from base 1. From the germline V gene, CDR1 is LGHNA and CDR2 is YNFKEQ. The trim is 0 bases for V and 2 bases for J, with a gap of 15 bases between the germline ends. A note on this clone: Its recognized antigen is unknown. Base qualities were left out, and no much larger clone turns up one base away.

The CDR3 regions of human TCRbeta chains were subjected to immunosequencing. The paper's processing steps were these. Repertoire TCRs were matched against a reference library of SARS-CoV-2-specific TCRs generated with the MIRA antigen-specificity platform. Breadth was defined as the fraction of unique TCRs that were SARS-CoV-2-associated. Depth was defined as the fraction of total T cells that were SARS-CoV-2-associated. Using the MIRA data, each spike-specific TCR was assigned both to the spike region to which the TCR was reactive and to a CD4 or CD8 class. Log10-transformed breadth and depth values were compared by one-way ANOVA with Sidak's multiple comparisons tests. Here the immuneACCESS table is served through TCRdb, limited to in-frame sequences with V and J called. Missing clones are a known gap in these copies; in checked studies unresolved V genes cover under half, and the rest lacks a known reason. V, J and clone size are taken as reported in that table, and D and trimming were inferred from the DNA itself. The sample table records tens of thousands of clones; about 88% of these occur just once. The top ten clonotypes cover 6.9% of the sample.

The time point label corresponds to: about 28 days (+/-7) after the second vaccine dose. AZD1222 recipients whose second dose came at about 4 weeks and those whose second dose came at about 12 weeks were combined into one group, since spike-specific TCR depth and breadth did not differ between the two schedules. The vaccinee samples were drawn from two UK trials, COV001 and COV002, one of which was a single-blind randomized controlled phase 2/3 trial testing AZD1222 (ChAdOx1 nCoV-19) in healthy adults. Trial participant PBMC samples were collected at day 0 and day 28 after the second dose for TCRbeta chain sequencing.

The rearranged segments are TRBV4-2 and TRBJ2-3, and TRBD2 may be the D gene, going by 5 matching bases. Sequenced here: peripheral blood, sampled 28 days after the second AZD1222 dose. The TCR was taken from an adult who received the AZD1222 COVID-19 vaccine. Here the CDR3 is given as CASSQDSLSGVTDTQYF. The DNA sequence reads TGTGCCAGCAGCCAAGATAGCCTCAGCGGAGTCACAGATACGCAGTATTTT.